These 26 T cell receptor beta chains share one sample of origin, sequenced in a study of cytomegalovirus exposure and HLA in healthy donors. Method: immunoSEQ multiplex PCR; TCRdb's copy keeps in-frame clones and lacks some. The sample lists about 250,000 clones, 87% occurring once. The sample taken for sequencing was PBMCs. Source of these receptors: a young man in good health and CMV-seropositive.

This clone has a single count. V usage is TRBV11-1 and J usage is TRBJ1-5; 8 bases fit TRBD1. There are 15 residues in the CDR3. With V trimmed by 5 bases and J by 6 bases, 9 bases remained unmatched. The germline CDR1 and CDR2 sequences are SGHAT and FQDESV (reference sequence). In nucleotides, the CDR3 is TGTGCCAGCAGCCCGCCCGACAGGGGATTTCAGCCCCAGCATTTT. This gives the protein CASSPPDRGFQPQHF.

Comment on this clone: Other DNA sequences in the sample encode the same CDR3. The chain carries TRBV29-1 and TRBJ2-7; a weak D match, TRBD1 (5 bases). The germline V gene has CDR1 SQVTM and CDR2 ANQGSEA. The CDR3 loop spans 12 amino acids. Between the trimmed V and J ends, which lost 4 bases and 2 bases, there was a span of 9 bases. This chain's CDR3 is CSVGQGTYEQYF. For the CDR3, the DNA is TGCAGCGTTGGGCAGGGCACCTACGAGCAGTACTTC.

This rearrangement joins TRBV30 to TRBJ2-7, with D maybe TRBD1 (5 bases). The V end lost 4 bases, the J end lost 2 bases, and 15 bases lay between the germline ends. The germline V gene has CDR1 GTSNPN and CDR2 SVGIG (reference sequence). The CDR3 is 14 amino acids. As DNA, the CDR3 is TGTGCCTGGAATTCCCTAGGGGTTGCCTACGAGCAGTACTTC. It translates to CAWNSLGVAYEQYF.

The chain has TRBV30 and TRBJ2-1, with TRBD2 matching 11 bases. This CDR3 is built from 16 residues. The V gene's germline CDR1 is GTSNPN and CDR2 SVGIG (reference sequence). The V segment lost 0 bases and the J segment 9 bases; nucleotides outside the gene matches: 10. Written as DNA, the CDR3 is TGTGCCTGGAGTGTGAGACTAGCGGGAAAGGGCAGTGAGCAGTTCTTC. It specifies CAWSVRLAGKGSEQFF.

The chain links TRBV5-1 to TRBJ2-7, with unresolved D. The CDR3 has 15 residues. V was shortened by 1 base and J by 0 bases, with 11 bases between the two germline ends. Germline loops: CDR1 SGHRS, CDR2 YFSETQ. The CDR3 sequence is CASSLSGTHSYEQYF. The CDR3 bases are TGCGCCAGCAGCTTGTCTGGTACGCACTCCTACGAGCAGTACTTC.

The chain couples TRBV7-2 to TRBJ1-1; D gene uncertain. The V end lost 2 bases, the J end lost 4 bases, and 17 bases lay between the germline ends. CDR1 is SGHTA and CDR2 is FQGNSA in the germline V gene. The CDR3 has 16 amino acids. The CDR3 spells CASSLSSGTITTEAFF. The CDR3 DNA follows: TGTGCCAGCAGCTTAAGTAGCGGCACAATAACCACTGAAGCTTTCTTT.

The V gene is TRBV6-1, the J gene TRBJ1-5; D uncertain. Trimming pared 2 bases from V and 0 bases from J, leaving 11 bases between. From germline, CDR1 is MNHNS and CDR2 SASEGT. CDR3 length: 16 amino acids. CDR3 loop: CASSELREYSNQPQHF. In DNA, the CDR3 is TGTGCCAGCAGTGAATTAAGGGAATATAGCAATCAGCCCCAGCATTTT.

The rearrangement joins TRBV6-6 to TRBJ1-3, with TRBD1 matching 9 bases. The germline V gene has CDR1 MNHNY and CDR2 SVGAGI (reference sequence). The CDR3 contains 15 residues. V dropped 7 bases and J dropped 1; count of bases not matched to a gene: 5. CDR3 in amino acids: CASILQGASGNTIYF. In DNA, the CDR3 is TGTGCCAGCATTTTACAGGGGGCTTCTGGAAACACCATATATTTT.

This chain connects TRBV27 to TRBJ2-7; D is possibly TRBD2 (6 bases). The germline V gene encodes CDR1 MNHEY and CDR2 SMNVEV (reference sequence). The length of the CDR3 is 16 residues. The V end was cut by 5 bases, the J end by 0 bases, with 17 bases between. For the CDR3, the DNA is TGTGCCAGCAGTCCGACTCGGGGGTACAGCTCCTACGAGCAGTACTTC. Protein: CASSPTRGYSSYEQYF.

This clone was counted a few times. The chain carries TRBV19 and TRBJ2-6, with D perhaps matching TRBD1 or TRBD2 (5 bases each). V dropped 8 bases and J dropped 0 bases, with 11 bases sitting between them. CDR1 is LNHDA, CDR2 SQIVND, per germline (reference sequence). This CDR3 comprises 15 residues. CDR3 in amino acids: CASGDGSSGANVLTF. CDR3 nucleotide sequence: TGTGCCAGTGGGGACGGCAGCTCTGGGGCCAACGTCCTGACTTTC.

The DNA for the CDR3 is TGCGCCAGCAGCTTATTGGAGGGGGACTATGGCTACACCTTC. Residues: CASSLLEGDYGYTF. V is TRBV5-1 and J is TRBJ1-2, with D maybe TRBD1 (6 bases). V lost 2 bases and J lost 3, with 11 bases in between. This CDR3 comprises 14 residues. Germline V gene lookup returns CDR1 SGHRS and CDR2 YFSETQ.

The chain joins TRBV15 to TRBJ1-1; the match to TRBD1 covers 9 bases. Looked up from germline, CDR1 is LNHNV and CDR2 is YYDKDF (reference sequence). This CDR3 spans 13 amino acids. After removal of 7 bases from V and 3 bases from J, the junction contained 3 bases not matched to a gene. As DNA, the CDR3 is TGTGCCACCATTAGGACAGGGGACACTGAAGCTTTCTTT. Translation: CATIRTGDTEAFF.

The chain links TRBV30 to TRBJ1-1; D gene ambiguous. The CDR3 totals 15 residues. Trimming stripped 3 bases from V and 1 base from J, with 15 bases between. Germline V gene lookup returns CDR1 GTSNPN and CDR2 SVGIG (reference sequence). The CDR3 DNA sequence: TGTGCCTGGAGCGTGGCTTATAGCCAGAACACTGAAGCTTTCTTT. It translates to CAWSVAYSQNTEAFF.

The rearrangement uses TRBV6-6 and TRBJ1-1; D unclear. Germline V CDR1 and CDR2: MNHNY, SVGAGI (reference sequence). The CDR3 runs 11 residues. Trimming shortened V by 2 bases and J by 11 bases, and 9 bases separated the two germline ends. DNA for the CDR3: TGTGCCAGCAGTTACGACGGCACCGCTTTCTTT. Translating gives CASSYDGTAFF.

V is TRBV28 and J is TRBJ2-1; 9 bases are shared with TRBD2. The CDR3 consists of 14 residues. From germline, CDR1 is MDHEN and CDR2 SYDVKM. V shed 6 bases, J shed 6 bases, and the junction held 6 bases outside the gene matches. CDR3 nucleotide sequence: TGTGCCAGCAGCACTAGCGGGTCTATCAATGAGCAGTTCTTC. Protein sequence: CASSTSGSINEQFF.

The rearrangement joins TRBV10-2 to TRBJ1-5; the match to TRBD1 covers 10 bases. Germline lookup yields CDR1 WSHSY and CDR2 SAAADI. CDR3 size: 15 residues. Trimming removed 5 bases from V and 6 bases from J; junction bases left unmatched: 7. The DNA for the CDR3 is TGCGCCAGCAGTACCGGGACAGGGGATTCTCAGCCCCAGCATTTT. Translation gives CASSTGTGDSQPQHF.

This clone was observed many times. This chain links TRBV4-2 with TRBJ2-2; 9 positions match TRBD1. The CDR3 sequence is 17 residues long. The germline CDR1 and CDR2 sequences are LGHNA and YNFKEQ. Trimming cost V 0 bases and J 6 bases; bases outside gene matches: 8. CDR3 in DNA: TGTGCCAGCAGCCAAGAGGGTGAGGGACAGGGCTCCGGGGAGCTGTTTTTT. This encodes CASSQEGEGQGSGELFF.

The chain recombines TRBV7-3 with TRBJ2-1; D assignment may be TRBD1 or TRBD2 (6 bases each). The germline gives CDR1 SGHTA, CDR2 FQGTGA. CDR3 length: 14 residues. The V end was cut by 1 base, the J end by 6 bases, with 10 bases between. The CDR3 DNA reads TGTGCCAGCAGCTTAATTGGGGGGCCCAATGAGCAGTTCTTC. The encoded protein is CASSLIGGPNEQFF.

CDR3 in DNA: TGTGCCAGCAGCTTTTCGACAGGGATTCTCGAGCAGTACTTC. It codes for CASSFSTGILEQYF. This chain joins TRBV7-9 and TRBJ2-7, with TRBD1 matching over 7 bases. Germline CDR1 and CDR2: SEHNR and FQNEAQ (reference sequence). V lost 3 bases to trimming and J lost 6 bases; unmatched junction nucleotides: 8. This CDR3 is built from 14 residues.

The J gene is TRBJ2-5, the V gene TRBV7-9; TRBD2 might be the D (5 bases). V dropped 5 bases and J dropped 4 bases, with 17 bases sitting between them. The CDR3 has 15 amino acids. Germline loops: CDR1 SEHNR, CDR2 FQNEAQ (reference sequence). As DNA, the CDR3 is TGTGCCAGCAGCCTATTACTAGGAGTCGGAGAGACCCAGTACTTC. Protein: CASSLLLGVGETQYF.

This clone has just one count. The V call is TRBV18, the J call TRBJ2-3; 7 positions agree with TRBD2. After removal of 3 bases from V and 4 bases from J, the junction contained 7 bases not matched to a gene. The CDR3 length is 15 residues. CDR1 KGHSH and CDR2 LQKENI come from the germline V gene. CDR3 nucleotides: TGTGCCAGCTCACCCAGGGCGGGAGCCCCAGATACGCAGTATTTT. Its translation is CASSPRAGAPDTQYF. Full variable domain (rest looked up from reference TRBV18 and TRBJ2-3): NAGVMQNPRHLVRRRGQEARLRCSPMKGHSHVYWYRQLPEEGLKFMVYLQKENIIDESGMPKERFSAEFPKEGPSILRIQQVVRGDSAAYFCASSPRAGAPDTQYFGPGTRLTVL.

This chain joins TRBV27 and TRBJ2-7, with a weak D call TRBD2 (6 bases). From germline, CDR1 is MNHEY and CDR2 SMNVEV (reference sequence). V gave up 8 bases and J gave up 1 base, with 12 bases separating them. The CDR3 extends over 13 amino acids. The chain's CDR3 is CASRELGSYEQYF. CDR3 sequence (DNA): TGTGCCAGCCGGGAGCTCGGTTCCTACGAGCAGTACTTC.

The chain combines TRBV25-1 with TRBJ1-2; tentative D call: TRBD1 (5 bases). The CDR3 totals 14 residues. Between the trimmed V and J ends, which lost 5 bases and 5 bases, there was a span of 15 bases. The germline V gene has CDR1 MGHDK and CDR2 SYGVNS. CDR3 residues: CASSPGGTDYGYTF. The CDR3 DNA follows: TGTGCCAGCAGTCCCGGGGGGACCGATTATGGCTACACCTTC.

This chain joins TRBV7-9 and TRBJ2-5; D gene unclear. This CDR3 region has 14 residues. V shed 1 base and J shed 5 bases, with 11 bases lying between them. The germline V gene encodes CDR1 SEHNR and CDR2 FQNEAQ (reference sequence). CDR3: CASSLVTGRETQYF. As DNA, the CDR3 is TGTGCCAGCAGCTTAGTGACTGGTCGGGAGACCCAGTACTTC.

This clone turned up a few times. The chain employs TRBV18 and TRBJ2-7; TRBD1 might be the D (6 bases). CDR1 is KGHSH and CDR2 is LQKENI in the germline V gene. The V gene lost 4 bases and the J gene lost 2 bases, with 18 bases spanning the gap. The CDR3 is made up of 16 amino acids. The CDR3 here is CASSLLSDGQTYEQYF. CDR3 DNA sequence: TGTGCCAGCTCACTGTTATCGGACGGACAGACCTACGAGCAGTACTTC.

This chain links TRBV2 with TRBJ1-5, with D tentatively TRBD1 (5 bases). CDR1 is SNHLY, CDR2 FYNNEI, per germline. This CDR3 is built from 14 residues. Deletions cut 2 bases from V and 9 bases from J, with 14 bases between. The CDR3 nucleotides are TGTGCCAGCAGTGAAAGTAGGGGCCACGGGCCCCAGCATTTT. Translated: CASSESRGHGPQHF.